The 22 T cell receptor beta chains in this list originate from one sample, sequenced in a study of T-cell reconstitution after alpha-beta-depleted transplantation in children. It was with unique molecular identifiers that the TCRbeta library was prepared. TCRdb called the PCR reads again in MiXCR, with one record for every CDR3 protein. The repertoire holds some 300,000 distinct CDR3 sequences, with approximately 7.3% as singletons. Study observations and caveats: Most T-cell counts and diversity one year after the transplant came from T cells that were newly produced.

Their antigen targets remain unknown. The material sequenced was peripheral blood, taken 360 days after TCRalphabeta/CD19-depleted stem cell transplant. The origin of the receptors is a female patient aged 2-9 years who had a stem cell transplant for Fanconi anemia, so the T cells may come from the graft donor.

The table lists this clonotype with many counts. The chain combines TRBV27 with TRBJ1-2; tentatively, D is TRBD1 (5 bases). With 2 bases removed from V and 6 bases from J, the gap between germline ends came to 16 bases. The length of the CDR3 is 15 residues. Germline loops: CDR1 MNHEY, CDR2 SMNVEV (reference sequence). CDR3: CASSLTGMWVNGYTF. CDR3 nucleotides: TGTGCCAGCAGTTTAACAGGAATGTGGGTAAATGGCTACACCTTC.

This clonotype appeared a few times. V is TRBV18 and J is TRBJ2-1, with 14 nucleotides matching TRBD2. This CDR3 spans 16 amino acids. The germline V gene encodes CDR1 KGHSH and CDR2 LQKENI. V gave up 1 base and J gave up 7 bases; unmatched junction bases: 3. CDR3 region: CASSPLGTSGGNEQFF. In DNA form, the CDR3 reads TGTGCCAGCTCACCACTTGGGACTAGCGGGGGTAATGAGCAGTTCTTC.

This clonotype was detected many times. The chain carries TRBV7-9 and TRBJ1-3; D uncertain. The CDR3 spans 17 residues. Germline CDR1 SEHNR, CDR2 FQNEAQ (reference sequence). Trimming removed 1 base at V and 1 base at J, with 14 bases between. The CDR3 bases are TGTGCCAGCAGCTTAGGTTCCGGACCTCCTTCTGGAAACACCATATATTTT. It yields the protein CASSLGSGPPSGNTIYF.

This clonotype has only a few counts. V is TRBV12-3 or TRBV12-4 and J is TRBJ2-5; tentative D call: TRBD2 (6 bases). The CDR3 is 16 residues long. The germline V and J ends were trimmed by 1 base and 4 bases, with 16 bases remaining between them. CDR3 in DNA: TGTGCCAGCAGTTTAGAGAGCGGAGGGGTGGGAGAGACCCAGTACTTC. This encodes CASSLESGGVGETQYF.

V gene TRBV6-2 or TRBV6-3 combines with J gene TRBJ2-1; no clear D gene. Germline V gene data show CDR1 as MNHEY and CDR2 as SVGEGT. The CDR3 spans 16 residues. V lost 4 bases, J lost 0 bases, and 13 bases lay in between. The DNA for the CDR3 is TGTGCCAGCAGTTCCCCCCGTACGAGCTCCTACAATGAGCAGTTCTTC. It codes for CASSSPRTSSYNEQFF.

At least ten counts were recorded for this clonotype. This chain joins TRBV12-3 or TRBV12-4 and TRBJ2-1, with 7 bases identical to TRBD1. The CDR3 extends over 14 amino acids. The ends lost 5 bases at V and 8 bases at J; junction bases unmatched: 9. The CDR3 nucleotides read TGTGCCAGCAGTACTACTGACAGGGTGGATGAGCAGTTCTTC. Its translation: CASSTTDRVDEQFF.

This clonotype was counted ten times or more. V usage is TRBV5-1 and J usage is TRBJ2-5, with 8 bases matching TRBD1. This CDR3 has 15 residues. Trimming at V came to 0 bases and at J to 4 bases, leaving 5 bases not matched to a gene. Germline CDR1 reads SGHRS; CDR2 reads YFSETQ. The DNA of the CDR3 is TGCGCCAGCAGCTTGGCCCTAGGACAGGGAGAGACCCAGTACTTC. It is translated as CASSLALGQGETQYF.

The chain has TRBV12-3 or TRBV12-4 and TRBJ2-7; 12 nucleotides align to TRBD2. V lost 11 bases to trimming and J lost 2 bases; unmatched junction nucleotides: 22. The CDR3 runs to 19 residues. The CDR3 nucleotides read TGTGCCTTCACCCGGACTAGCGGGGCCGTCGATCCCTACGCCTACGAGCAGTACTTC. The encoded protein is CAFTRTSGAVDPYAYEQYF.

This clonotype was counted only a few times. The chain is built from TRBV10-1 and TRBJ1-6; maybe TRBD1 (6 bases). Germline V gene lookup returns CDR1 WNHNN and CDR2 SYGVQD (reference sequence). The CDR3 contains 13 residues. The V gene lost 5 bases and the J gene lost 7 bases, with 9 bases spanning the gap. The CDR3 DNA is TGCGCCAGCAGTCGGACAGAAAATTCACCCCTCCACTTT. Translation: CASSRTENSPLHF.

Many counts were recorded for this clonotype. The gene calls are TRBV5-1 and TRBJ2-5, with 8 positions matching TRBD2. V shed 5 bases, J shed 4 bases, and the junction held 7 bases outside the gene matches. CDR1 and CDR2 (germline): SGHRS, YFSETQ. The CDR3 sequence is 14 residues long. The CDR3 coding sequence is TGCGCCAGCAGAACCGGGACTAGGGGAGAGACCCAGTACTTC. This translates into CASRTGTRGETQYF.

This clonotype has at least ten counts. CDR3 DNA: TGTGCCAGCAGTGGGGGGATTATAGCCAAAAACATTCAGTACTTC. It codes for CASSGGIIAKNIQYF. This chain joins TRBV28 and TRBJ2-4, with D tentatively TRBD2 (6 bases). V dropped 5 bases and J dropped 0 bases, with 11 bases sitting between them. Germline CDR1 MDHEN, CDR2 SYDVKM. The length of the CDR3 is 15 residues.

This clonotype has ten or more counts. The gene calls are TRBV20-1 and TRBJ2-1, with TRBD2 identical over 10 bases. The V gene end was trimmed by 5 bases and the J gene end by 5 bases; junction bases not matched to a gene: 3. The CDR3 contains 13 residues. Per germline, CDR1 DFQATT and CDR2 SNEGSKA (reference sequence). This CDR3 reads CSASSGGNNEQFF. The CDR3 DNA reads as TGCAGTGCTTCTAGCGGGGGAAACAATGAGCAGTTCTTC.

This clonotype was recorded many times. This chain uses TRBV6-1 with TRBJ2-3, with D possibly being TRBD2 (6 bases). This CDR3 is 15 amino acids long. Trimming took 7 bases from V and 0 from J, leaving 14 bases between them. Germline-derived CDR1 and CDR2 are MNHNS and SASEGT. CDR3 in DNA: TGTGCCAGCAAATCATGGGGGACTAGCACAGATACGCAGTATTTT. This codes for CASKSWGTSTDTQYF.

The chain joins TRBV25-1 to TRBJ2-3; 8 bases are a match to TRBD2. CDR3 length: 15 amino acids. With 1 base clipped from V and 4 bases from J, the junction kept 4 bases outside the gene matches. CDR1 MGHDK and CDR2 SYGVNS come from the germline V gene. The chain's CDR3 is CASSEFAGGADTQYF. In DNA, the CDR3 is TGTGCCAGCAGTGAATTCGCGGGAGGTGCAGATACGCAGTATTTT.

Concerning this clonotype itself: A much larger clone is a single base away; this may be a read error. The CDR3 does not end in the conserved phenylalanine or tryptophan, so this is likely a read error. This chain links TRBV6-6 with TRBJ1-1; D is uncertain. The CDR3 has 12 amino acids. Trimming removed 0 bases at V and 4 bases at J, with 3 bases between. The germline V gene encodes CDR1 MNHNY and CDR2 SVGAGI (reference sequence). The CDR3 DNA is TGTGCCAGCAGTTACTCAAGCACTGAAGCTTTCTCT. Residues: CASSYSSTEAFS.

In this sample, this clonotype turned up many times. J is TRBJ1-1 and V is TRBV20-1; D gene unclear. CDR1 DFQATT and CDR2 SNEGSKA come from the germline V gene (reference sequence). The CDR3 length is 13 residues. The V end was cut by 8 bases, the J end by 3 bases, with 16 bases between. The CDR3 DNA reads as TGCAGTCTCGAGCGGGGAATGTACACTGAAGCTTTCTTT. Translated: CSLERGMYTEAFF.

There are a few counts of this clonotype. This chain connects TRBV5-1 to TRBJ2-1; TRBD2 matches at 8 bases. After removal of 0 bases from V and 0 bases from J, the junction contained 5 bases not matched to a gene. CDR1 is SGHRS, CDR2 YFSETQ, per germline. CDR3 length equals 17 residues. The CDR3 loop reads CASSLVRAGASYNEQFF. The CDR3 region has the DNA TGCGCCAGCAGCTTGGTACGAGCGGGAGCCTCCTACAATGAGCAGTTCTTC.

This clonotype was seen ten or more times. CDR3 nucleotides: TGTGCCAGCAGTTTGGGAGGGGCTGGGGCCAACGTCCTGACTTTC. Protein sequence: CASSLGGAGANVLTF. V and J are TRBV28 and TRBJ2-6; the match to TRBD2 covers 7 bases. After removal of 3 bases from V and 2 bases from J, the junction contained 1 base not matched to a gene. The CDR3 runs to 15 residues. Germline CDR1 MDHEN, CDR2 SYDVKM.

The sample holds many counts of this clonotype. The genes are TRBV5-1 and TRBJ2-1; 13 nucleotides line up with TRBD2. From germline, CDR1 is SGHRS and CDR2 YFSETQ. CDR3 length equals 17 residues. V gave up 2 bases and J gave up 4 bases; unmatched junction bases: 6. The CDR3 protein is CASSFTSGGAWYNEQFF. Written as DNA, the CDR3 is TGCGCCAGCAGCTTTACTAGCGGGGGGGCGTGGTACAATGAGCAGTTCTTC.

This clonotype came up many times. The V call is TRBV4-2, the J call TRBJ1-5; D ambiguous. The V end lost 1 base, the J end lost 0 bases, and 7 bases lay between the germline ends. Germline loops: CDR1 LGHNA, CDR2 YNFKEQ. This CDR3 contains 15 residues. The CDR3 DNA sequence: TGTGCCAGCAGCCAAGGGCGGTATAGCAATCAGCCCCAGCATTTT. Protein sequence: CASSQGRYSNQPQHF.

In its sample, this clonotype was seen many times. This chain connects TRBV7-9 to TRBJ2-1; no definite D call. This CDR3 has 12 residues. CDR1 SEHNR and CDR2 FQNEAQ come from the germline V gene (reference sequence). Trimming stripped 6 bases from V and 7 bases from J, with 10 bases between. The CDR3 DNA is TGTGCCAGCAGTTTTAACTATAATGAGCAGTTCTTC. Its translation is CASSFNYNEQFF.

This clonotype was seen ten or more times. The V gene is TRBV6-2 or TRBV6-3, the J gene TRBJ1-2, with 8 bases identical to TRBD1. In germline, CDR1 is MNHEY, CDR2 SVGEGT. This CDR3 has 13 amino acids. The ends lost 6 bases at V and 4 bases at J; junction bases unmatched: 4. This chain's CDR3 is CASSIGQGYGYTF. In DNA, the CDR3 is TGTGCCAGCAGCATAGGACAGGGCTATGGCTACACCTTC.